A selection of T cell receptor beta chains follows, all from one sample in a study of blood T cell repertoires in COVID-19. TCRdb keeps only in-frame clones here, not all; method: immunoSEQ multiplex PCR. The table lists roughly 170,000 clones, about nine tenths of them singletons. The specimen was peripheral blood. The receptors were sampled from a man aged 65 to 85 with active or convalescent COVID-19. CDR3s include the opening cysteine and the closing phenylalanine or tryptophan. The D gene is left open where the match is weak. Size tells how often a clone was seen (once, few, many) or the class of an expanded clone, and some rows leave it out.

>NA|NA|TRBV19|TRBJ1-5
CASSITRAGSNQPQHF
TGTGCCAGTAGTATAACACGGGCGGGGAGCAATCAGCCCCAGCATTTT
>NA|NA|TRBV6-1|TRBJ2-7
CASSDRYEQYF
TGTGCCAGCAGTGACCGCTACGAGCAGTACTTC
>NA|NA|TRBV19|TRBJ2-2
CASNRQRNTGELFF
TGTGCCAGTAACCGACAGAGGAACACCGGGGAGCTGTTTTTT
>NA|NA|TRBV29-1|TRBJ1-1
CSVGRMNTEAFF
TGCAGCGTTGGGCGGATGAACACTGAAGCTTTCTTT
>TRBD1|NA|TRBV6-2/TRBV6-3|TRBJ1-3
CASSYPRTGFNTLDGNTIYF
TGTGCCAGCAGCTATCCCCGGACAGGATTCAATACCCTGGATGGAAACACCATATATTTT
>TRBD1|few|TRBV28|TRBJ1-5
CASSSQGARQPQHF
TGTGCCAGCAGTTCACAGGGGGCTAGGCAGCCCCAGCATTTT
>NA|NA|TRBV6-5|TRBJ1-6
CASAPTPNSPLHF
TGTGCCAGCGCTCCCACTCCTAATTCACCCCTCCACTTT
>NA|NA|TRBV20-1|TRBJ1-3
CSASKPPESGNTIYF
TGCAGTGCTAGTAAGCCCCCCGAATCTGGAAACACCATATATTTT
>NA|NA|TRBV19|TRBJ2-7
CASSSSGAREQYF
TGTGCCAGTAGTTCATCAGGGGCTCGAGAGCAGTACTTC
>NA|NA|TRBV11-3|TRBJ2-5
CASSLGASATQETQYF
TGTGCCAGCAGCTTAGGGGCTAGCGCGACCCAAGAGACCCAGTACTTC
>TRBD2|NA|TRBV18|TRBJ2-1
CASSPGVAGYDEQFF
TGTGCCAGCTCCCCGGGGGTAGCGGGTTATGATGAGCAGTTCTTC
>NA|NA|TRBV30|TRBJ1-2
CAWSAGSYNGYTF
TGTGCCTGGAGTGCTGGGAGCTACAATGGCTACACCTTC
>NA|NA|TRBV5-5|TRBJ2-7
CASSASRSEQYF
TGTGCCAGCAGTGCATCCCGGAGCGAGCAGTACTTC
>NA|NA|TRBV6-6|TRBJ1-4
CASSPLGTPTNEKLFF
TGTGCCAGCAGTCCCCTCGGGACTCCAACTAATGAAAAACTGTTTTTT
>TRBD2|NA|TRBV5-4|TRBJ2-3
CASSSRTSGGTTDTQYF
TGTGCCAGCAGCTCCCGGACTAGCGGGGGCACCACAGATACGCAGTATTTT
>NA|once|TRBV2|TRBJ1-2
CASLERARYGYTF
TGTGCCAGCTTGGAGCGAGCTCGCTATGGCTACACCTTC
>TRBD1|NA|TRBV7-3|TRBJ1-1
CASSLGDRGTEAFF
TGTGCCAGCAGCTTAGGGGACAGGGGCACTGAAGCTTTCTTT
>NA|once|TRBV18|TRBJ2-5
CASSPPKSRETQYF
TGTGCCAGCTCACCTCCGAAGTCGAGGGAGACCCAGTACTTC
>TRBD1|NA|TRBV2|TRBJ1-4
CASGIQGTGEKLFF
TGTGCCAGTGGGATACAGGGGACCGGCGAAAAACTGTTTTTT
>NA|NA|TRBV7-2|TRBJ1-5
CASSTGRGNQPQHF
TGTGCCAGCAGCACAGGGAGGGGCAATCAGCCCCAGCATTTT
>NA|NA|TRBV29-1|TRBJ2-1
CSVVRSGNEQFF
TGCAGCGTTGTAAGGTCAGGGAATGAGCAGTTCTTC
>NA|NA|TRBV5-4|TRBJ2-1
CASSFSGYNEQFF
TGTGCCAGCAGCTTTAGCGGTTACAATGAGCAGTTCTTC
>NA|few|TRBV18|TRBJ1-1
CASSPSHTGLNTEAFF
TGTGCCAGCTCACCCTCGCATACAGGATTGAACACTGAAGCTTTCTTT
>TRBD1|NA|TRBV27|TRBJ1-4
CASSLSRTGGEEKLFF
TGTGCCAGCAGTTTATCCCGGACAGGCGGGGAGGAAAAACTGTTTTTT
>TRBD1|once|TRBV14|TRBJ1-5
CASSPTGNQPQHF
TGTGCCAGCAGCCCGACAGGGAACCAGCCCCAGCATTTT
>NA|NA|TRBV19|TRBJ1-3
CASSITRSSGNTIYF
TGTGCCAGTAGTATTACGAGAAGCTCTGGAAACACCATATATTTT
>TRBD1|NA|TRBV5-1|TRBJ1-1
CASSSGDRGAAFF
TGCGCCAGCAGCTCAGGGGACAGGGGGGCCGCTTTCTTT
>TRBD1|few|TRBV15|TRBJ1-2
CATSGRGTGLGSGGYTF
TGTGCCACCAGCGGGCGCGGGACAGGGTTGGGTTCGGGTGGCTACACCTTC
>NA|NA|TRBV2|TRBJ1-1
CASMRTMNTEAFF
TGTGCCAGCATGCGAACTATGAACACTGAAGCTTTCTTT
>TRBD1|NA|TRBV10-2|TRBJ2-2
CASSASYGQGRGGELFF
TGCGCCAGCAGTGCCTCATACGGACAGGGACGCGGCGGGGAGCTGTTTTTT
>TRBD1|NA|TRBV4-3|TRBJ1-4
CASSQVGDSRGEKLFF
TGCGCCAGCAGCCAAGTGGGGGACAGTCGAGGGGAAAAACTGTTTTTT
>NA|NA|TRBV24-1|TRBJ1-1
CATSGAAGDTEAFF
TGTGCCACCAGTGGCGCCGCAGGGGACACTGAAGCTTTCTTT
>NA|NA|TRBV5-1|TRBJ1-3
CASTEGSSGNTIYF
TGCGCCAGCACCGAGGGATCCTCTGGAAACACCATATATTTT
>TRBD2|NA|TRBV7-2|TRBJ2-3
CASSTSGRRHTDTQYF
TGTGCCAGCAGCACCAGCGGGAGGAGACACACAGATACGCAGTATTTT
>NA|NA|TRBV19|TRBJ1-5
CASSIETKGSNQPQHF
TGTGCCAGTAGTATAGAGACCAAGGGGAGCAATCAGCCCCAGCATTTT
>NA|NA|TRBV4-3|TRBJ1-4
CASSHNPGTNEKLFF
TGCGCCAGCAGCCACAATCCGGGGACTAATGAAAAACTGTTTTTT
>NA|NA|TRBV3-1/TRBV3-2|TRBJ2-2
CASIPQGGTGELFF
TGTGCCAGCATCCCCCAGGGGGGCACCGGGGAGCTGTTTTTT
>NA|NA|TRBV7-2|TRBJ1-2
CASSPGGLSYGYTF
TGTGCCAGCAGCCCGGGGGGACTGAGCTATGGCTACACCTTC
>NA|NA|TRBV29-1|TRBJ1-2
CSVAPGGRSGYTF
TGCAGCGTCGCCCCTGGGGGGAGGAGTGGCTACACCTTC
>NA|NA|TRBV6-2/TRBV6-3|TRBJ1-3
CASSSTGQHSGNTIYF
TGTGCCAGCAGTTCAACAGGACAGCACTCTGGAAACACCATATATTTT
>NA|few|TRBV4-2|TRBJ1-2
CASSQVSGANYGYTF
TGTGCCAGCAGCCAAGTCTCAGGGGCTAACTATGGCTACACCTTC
>TRBD1|NA|TRBV19|TRBJ2-2
CASRGQGLNTGELFF
TGTGCCAGTAGGGGACAGGGTCTGAACACCGGGGAGCTGTTTTTT
>NA|NA|TRBV3-1/TRBV3-2|TRBJ1-1
CASSPTGLGKGFF
TGTGCCAGCAGCCCGACAGGTTTAGGGAAGGGTTTCTTT
>NA|NA|TRBV7-2|TRBJ1-5
CASSLAPSSNQPQHF
TGTGCCAGCAGCCTAGCCCCCTCTAGCAATCAGCCCCAGCATTTT
>TRBD1|few|TRBV4-3|TRBJ1-6
CASSQDRGYYNSPLHF
TGCGCCAGCAGCCAGGACAGGGGCTACTATAATTCACCCCTCCACTTT
>NA|NA|TRBV18|TRBJ1-3
CASSGQTSSGNTIYF
TGTGCCAGCTCGGGACAAACTAGCTCTGGAAACACCATATATTTT
>TRBD2|once|TRBV6-6|TRBJ2-1
CASSLSGLAGAPSGNEQFF
TGTGCCAGCAGTCTATCGGGACTAGCGGGAGCACCCAGTGGCAATGAGCAGTTCTTC
>TRBD1|NA|TRBV24-1|TRBJ2-5
CATSDSRTGGETQYF
TGTGCCACCAGTGACTCCCGAACAGGGGGGGAGACCCAGTACTTC
>NA|NA|TRBV29-1|TRBJ2-3
CSGRDSPDTQYF
TGCAGCGGCCGGGACTCACCAGATACGCAGTATTTT
>TRBD2|NA|TRBV2|TRBJ2-1
CASSEARGGNTNNEQFF
TGTGCCAGCAGTGAAGCGCGGGGGGGCAACACCAACAATGAGCAGTTCTTC
>NA|NA|TRBV5-6|TRBJ1-1
CASSLWVDGYTEAFF
TGTGCCAGCAGCTTGTGGGTTGACGGGTACACTGAAGCTTTCTTT
>NA|NA|TRBV19|TRBJ1-4
CASNRVSDEKLFF
TGTGCCAGTAACCGGGTTTCCGATGAAAAACTGTTTTTT
>NA|NA|TRBV5-1|TRBJ2-3
CASSLAVGSDTQYF
TGCGCCAGCAGCTTAGCGGTAGGGTCGGATACGCAGTATTTT
>NA|NA|TRBV5-6|TRBJ1-4
CASSWRGAGYNEKLFF
TGTGCCAGCAGCTGGCGGGGCGCAGGGTATAATGAAAAACTGTTTTTT
>NA|NA|TRBV28|TRBJ2-7
CASTTAGTPFSYEQYF
TGTGCCAGCACCACAGCCGGGACACCGTTCTCCTACGAGCAGTACTTC
>NA|once|TRBV27|TRBJ1-2
CASSRDRNYGYTF
TGTGCCAGCAGTAGAGACAGAAACTATGGCTACACCTTC
>NA|NA|TRBV19|TRBJ1-1
CASSMGAEMNTEAFF
TGTGCCAGTAGTATGGGGGCCGAGATGAACACTGAAGCTTTCTTT
>TRBD2|NA|TRBV28|TRBJ2-3
CASSSPAGGSTDTQYF
TGTGCCAGCAGTTCTCCCGCGGGAGGGAGCACAGATACGCAGTATTTT
>TRBD2|few|TRBV2|TRBJ2-5
CASSVGGYQETQYF
TGTGCCAGCAGTGTGGGGGGGTACCAAGAGACCCAGTACTTC